The subject of this entry is one TCR beta chain. J was trimmed by 3 bases and V by 6 bases; bases with no gene match: 12. Germline CDR1 reads SGHTA; CDR2 reads FQGNSA. The CDR3 extends over 17 amino acids. This sample was included in a study of blood T cell repertoires in COVID-19. Study in general: Nucleic acid was either cDNA or gDNA, and it came from T cells, B-cell-depleted T cells, or PBMCs.

Study processing details: Amplified reference gene primers provided the basis for estimating nucleated cell counts. The repertoire was sequenced with immunoSEQ multiplex PCR; TCRdb's copy has only in-frame clones and lacks some. That table is the source of V, J and clone size, and D and trimming were worked out from the DNA. The data hold tens of thousands of clones, with around 91% observed a single time. The sequencing sample was made of peripheral blood. The chain has TRBV7-2 and TRBJ2-2; 8 bases match TRBD2. This sequence originates from a woman aged 60 to 75 with active COVID-19. The CDR3 DNA sequence: TGTGCCAGCAGTTCAACCGCGGCGGGGGGCGACACCGGGGAGCTGTTTTTT. This gives the protein CASSSTAAGGDTGELFF.